Listed below are T cell receptor beta chains from one sample, sequenced in a study of CD4+ T cells in melanoma. Generated by immunoSEQ multiplex PCR, the TCRdb table keeps only in-frame clones and is missing some. The data contain roughly 10,000 clones, over 55% of them singletons. Sequencing used cells from a culture (not recorded whether cultured in vitro). These receptors originate from a human donor with melanoma. CDR3s include the opening cysteine and the closing phenylalanine or tryptophan. Fields, in order: clone size, V gene, D gene, CDR3 length, J gene, CDR3 DNA, CDR3 protein. The D gene is left open where the match is weak. Only some rows state a clone size, as once, few, many or a class for expanded clones.

clone_size: .; v_call: TRBV5-1; d_call: .; cdr3_length: 15; j_call: TRBJ2-1; cdr3_nt: TGCGCCAGCAGTCTAAGCGGTTCCTCCTACAATGAGCAGTTCTTC; cdr3_aa: CASSLSGSSYNEQFF
clone_size: few; v_call: TRBV30; d_call: TRBD1; cdr3_length: 14; j_call: TRBJ1-5; cdr3_nt: TGTGCCTGGAGTGGGGGACAGACAAATCAGCCCCAGCATTTT; cdr3_aa: CAWSGGQTNQPQHF
clone_size: .; v_call: TRBV2; d_call: .; cdr3_length: 15; j_call: TRBJ2-5; cdr3_nt: TGTGCCAGCACCCGGAGGGGGGGGGTCCAAGAGACCCAGTACTTC; cdr3_aa: CASTRRGGVQETQYF
clone_size: .; v_call: TRBV29-1; d_call: .; cdr3_length: 16; j_call: TRBJ1-2; cdr3_nt: TGCAGCGTTGAAGAGAGAGAACACCAAACTAACTATGGCTACACCTTC; cdr3_aa: CSVEEREHQTNYGYTF
clone_size: few; v_call: TRBV15; d_call: .; cdr3_length: 15; j_call: TRBJ1-2; cdr3_nt: TGTGCCACCAGCGTTCAGAGGGGTGGATCGGGAGGCTACACCTTC; cdr3_aa: CATSVQRGGSGGYTF
clone_size: few; v_call: TRBV30; d_call: .; cdr3_length: 17; j_call: TRBJ1-5; cdr3_nt: TGTGCCTGGAGTGTTGGTAGGGGGACAAGCAGCAATCAGCCCCAGCATTTT; cdr3_aa: CAWSVGRGTSSNQPQHF
clone_size: once; v_call: TRBV5-1; d_call: TRBD2; cdr3_length: 15; j_call: TRBJ2-7; cdr3_nt: TGCGCCAGCAGCTTGTCGGCGGGGGGTCTCCGGGAGCAGTACTTC; cdr3_aa: CASSLSAGGLREQYF
clone_size: few; v_call: TRBV5-1; d_call: TRBD1; cdr3_length: 15; j_call: TRBJ1-1; cdr3_nt: TGCGCCAGCAGCACAGGACAGGGTTCCAACACTGAAGCTTTCTTT; cdr3_aa: CASSTGQGSNTEAFF
clone_size: few; v_call: TRBV28; d_call: .; cdr3_length: 13; j_call: TRBJ1-4; cdr3_nt: TGTGCCAGCAGCAGGGTTTCAGGGGAAAAACTGTTTTTT; cdr3_aa: CASSRVSGEKLFF
clone_size: .; v_call: TRBV2; d_call: .; cdr3_length: 14; j_call: TRBJ1-1; cdr3_nt: TGTGCCAGCAGTTCCCACGGGGGTCGGGTGGGTGCTTTCTTT; cdr3_aa: CASSSHGGRVGAFF
clone_size: few; v_call: TRBV9; d_call: .; cdr3_length: 10; j_call: TRBJ1-2; cdr3_nt: TGTGCCAGCAGCGTAGCACCGGCCCACTTC; cdr3_aa: CASSVAPAHF
clone_size: .; v_call: TRBV30; d_call: .; cdr3_length: 12; j_call: TRBJ2-7; cdr3_nt: TGTGCCTGGAGTAGGGGGGGCTACGAGCAGTACTTC; cdr3_aa: CAWSRGGYEQYF
clone_size: few; v_call: TRBV29-1; d_call: .; cdr3_length: 13; j_call: TRBJ1-6; cdr3_nt: TGCAGCGCTCAGGGATCTGGTAATTCACCCCTCCACTTT; cdr3_aa: CSAQGSGNSPLHF
clone_size: .; v_call: TRBV25-1; d_call: TRBD1; cdr3_length: 14; j_call: TRBJ2-2; cdr3_nt: TGTGCCAGCATTGGACAGGGACGCACCGGGGAGCTGTTTTTT; cdr3_aa: CASIGQGRTGELFF
clone_size: .; v_call: TRBV5-1; d_call: .; cdr3_length: 12; j_call: TRBJ2-3; cdr3_nt: TGTGCCAGCAGCTTGGCCCGGGGTACGCAGTATTTT; cdr3_aa: CASSLARGTQYF
clone_size: .; v_call: TRBV5-1; d_call: TRBD1; cdr3_length: 17; j_call: TRBJ1-1; cdr3_nt: TGCGCCAGCAGCTTGGCTCTGGGGACAGGGGGTAACACTGAAGCTTTCTTT; cdr3_aa: CASSLALGTGGNTEAFF
clone_size: few; v_call: TRBV2; d_call: TRBD2; cdr3_length: 15; j_call: TRBJ2-1; cdr3_nt: TGTGCCAGCAGGGCGACTAGCGGGGGTGGGCATGAGCAGTTCTTC; cdr3_aa: CASRATSGGGHEQFF
clone_size: few; v_call: TRBV7-9; d_call: .; cdr3_length: 17; j_call: TRBJ1-2; cdr3_nt: TGTGCCAGCAGCTCGAACAGGGTGGCGGGAACTAACTATGGCTACACCTTC; cdr3_aa: CASSSNRVAGTNYGYTF
clone_size: .; v_call: TRBV19; d_call: .; cdr3_length: 16; j_call: TRBJ2-2; cdr3_nt: TGTGCCACCCGGGACCGAAGCAGGGTTCGGTCCGGGGAGCTGTTTTTT; cdr3_aa: CATRDRSRVRSGELFF
clone_size: .; v_call: TRBV6-5; d_call: TRBD1; cdr3_length: 12; j_call: TRBJ1-2; cdr3_nt: TGTGCCAGCAGTTCGAGGGGGCAGGGCTACACCTTC; cdr3_aa: CASSSRGQGYTF